This T cell receptor (beta chain) emerged from a study of T cells in localized non-small cell lung cancer (dated by TCRdb to 2020 to 2022). Study-wide context: T cell repertoires of about 240 early-stage NSCLC patients were analyzed, with tumors being compared against uninvolved tumor-adjacent lungs. All 250 or so NSCLC patients in the cohort were treatment-naive and had localized lung tumors that were resected. A mean age of around 66 years was recorded for the NSCLC patients, of whom more than 120 were male and about 100 were female. Broader findings and caveats from the paper: Uninvolved tumor-adjacent lung showed the highest T cell clonality, higher than tumor, which suggests more focused antigenic responses in the uninvolved tumor-adjacent lung. A median of roughly 58 of the top 100 tumor clones were detected in paired uninvolved adjacent lung, and under 30 of these tumor clones were also found among the top 100 clones of the paired uninvolved adjacent lung. Because multi-region sequencing of the tumors was not done, intratumor heterogeneity could not be ruled out. Longer overall survival was associated with higher T cell density in blood, whereas shorter survival was associated with higher clonality in adjacent lung. Because of the exploratory design, TCR variables were selected using unadjusted p-values without false-discovery rate correction.

TCR beta CDR3 regions were sequenced from DNA using the immunoSEQ Assay. In the paper's pipeline: T cell density was computed as TCR beta template counts normalized to usable DNA estimated by amplifying housekeeping genes. The preseqR package was used to estimate richness by extrapolating to 400,000 templates for PBMC samples and to 120,000 templates for tissue samples. Clonality was defined by subtracting Pielou's evenness from one. Differential abundance testing on productive amino-acid clonotypes, with a minimum total count of 5 and an alpha of 0.1, was used to identify tissue-enriched TCRs. Repertoire overlap between compartments was quantified with the Jaccard Index and Morisita Overlap Index. TCR beta CDR3s were clustered by GLIPH together with public tetramer-defined viral CDR3s, and at least three viral sequences plus V-gene enrichment were required for viral motifs. The clones in this table, taken by TCRdb from immuneACCESS, are in-frame only. Not every clone is retained; where verified, under half of the shortfall comes from an unresolved V gene, and the cause of the rest is unknown. The DNA was the basis for D and trimming; V, J and clone size are from that table. Recorded for this sample are 45,000 to 55,000 clones; about 80% of them occurred a single time. The ten largest clones add up to less than 20% of the sample.

To note about this clone: Its antigen is currently not known. Nothing much larger sits one base from this clone, and base qualities are not available.

The germline V end is reduced by 5 bases and the J end by 8 bases; junction bases left unmatched: 14. The germline V gene supplies CDR1 MRHNA and CDR2 SNTAGT. The CDR3 contains 16 residues, cysteine and phenylalanine counted. This entry keeps only the CDR3 DNA: 48 bases, framed from base 1. At diagnosis, tumor, uninvolved tumor-adjacent lung and peripheral blood were collected and then preserved as a mix of FFPE and fresh-frozen material. For TCR repertoire profiling, the blood samples were analyzed as peripheral blood mononuclear cells. The specimen comprised peripheral blood, sampled before any cancer treatment. The chain is assembled from TRBV6-4 and TRBJ2-1; 8 middle bases align to TRBD2. The clonotype comes from a man aged 40 to 69 with stage I squamous cell lung carcinoma. CDR3 sequence: CASSLSLAAPPDEQFF. The bases read TGTGCCAGCAGTCTATCACTAGCGGCCCCCCCCGATGAGCAGTTCTTC.